The next 23 T cell receptor beta chains were all read from a single sample in a study of T cells in narcolepsy. Repertoires were generated with immunoSEQ multiplex PCR, while TCRdb's copy carries only in-frame clones and drops some. The sample has approximately 16,000 clones, just under 75% seen once. The sequenced sample was CD45RA- memory CD8+ T cells from PBMCs. All receptors come from a human donor with narcolepsy.

The chain is built from TRBV7-9 and TRBJ2-7; 9 positions match TRBD2. Germline-derived CDR1 and CDR2 are SEHNR and FQNEAQ (reference sequence). The CDR3 sequence is 15 residues long. V shed 3 bases, J shed 5 bases, and the junction held 8 bases outside the gene matches. Written as DNA, the CDR3 is TGTGCCAGCAGCTTGGGTGCGGGAGGGCCCAACGAGCAGTACTTC. Amino acids: CASSLGAGGPNEQYF.

This chain joins TRBV5-4 and TRBJ1-1; D unresolved. This CDR3 contains 16 residues. Germline CDR1 reads SGHNT; CDR2 reads YYREEE (reference sequence). Trimming left V 0 bases short and J 3 bases short, with 15 bases between. The CDR3 loop reads CASSLAADWPDTEAFF. The DNA for the CDR3 is TGTGCCAGCAGCTTGGCTGCGGACTGGCCAGACACTGAAGCTTTCTTT. Drawing the rest from reference TRBV5-4 and TRBJ1-1, the complete variable domain is ETGVTQSPTHLIKTRGQQVTLRCSSQSGHNTVSWYQQALGQGPQFIFQYYREEENGRGNFPPRFSGLQFPNYSSELNVNALELDDSALYLCASSLAADWPDTEAFFGQGTRLTVV.

This CDR3 reads CASSPDRPEVYGYTF. CDR3 in DNA: TGTGCCAGCAGTCCGGACAGGCCGGAGGTTTATGGCTACACCTTC. J is TRBJ1-2 and V is TRBV6-1; 7 bases agree with TRBD1. After removal of 5 bases from V and 5 bases from J, the junction contained 11 bases not matched to a gene. The CDR3 runs 15 residues. Germline V lookup: CDR1 MNHNS, CDR2 SASEGT.

The chain recombines TRBV2 with TRBJ1-1, with D possibly TRBD1 on 5 matching bases. The V end lost 7 bases, the J end lost 0 bases, and 21 bases lay between the germline ends. The V gene's germline CDR1 is SNHLY and CDR2 FYNNEI. This CDR3 is 17 amino acids long. DNA for the CDR3: TGTGCCAGCATTTTAACTTCGGGGGGAGAGGTGAACACTGAAGCTTTCTTT. Translating gives CASILTSGGEVNTEAFF. The complete variable domain, with remaining parts taken from reference TRBV2 and TRBJ1-1, reads EPEVTQTPSHQVTQMGQEVILRCVPISNHLYFYWYRQILGQKVEFLVSFYNNEISEKSEIFDDQFSVERPDGSNFTLKIRSTKLEDSAMYFCASILTSGGEVNTEAFFGQGTRLTVV.

The chain is built from TRBV29-1 and TRBJ2-7, with D perhaps TRBD1 or TRBD2 (6 bases each). Germline loops: CDR1 SQVTM, CDR2 ANQGSEA. Trimming left V 7 bases short and J 0 bases short, with 16 bases between. The CDR3 covers 14 residues. CDR3 bases: TGCAGCGCCCCGGGGGCAGGCAGCTCCTACGAGCAGTACTTC. Translating it yields CSAPGAGSSYEQYF.

The gene calls are TRBV11-2 and TRBJ2-5; D uncertain. CDR1 and CDR2 from the germline V gene are SGHAT and FQNNGV. This CDR3 region has 14 residues. V was clipped by 2 bases and J by 5 bases, with 12 bases between them. This CDR3 reads CASSLPLGSETQYF. CDR3 nucleotides: TGTGCCAGCAGCTTACCCCTAGGATCGGAGACCCAGTACTTC. Based on the CDR3 plus reference TRBV11-2 and TRBJ2-5, the full variable domain is EAGVAQSPRYKIIEKRQSVAFWCNPISGHATLYWYQQILGQGPKLLIQFQNNGVVDDSQLPKDRFSAERLKGVDSTLKIQPAKLEDSAVYLCASSLPLGSETQYFGPGTRLLVL.

The genes are TRBV5-6 and TRBJ2-1; a possible D gene is TRBD2 (5 bases). V was shortened by 0 bases and J by 0 bases, with 7 bases between the two germline ends. Germline V gives CDR1 SGHDT, CDR2 YYEEEE. This CDR3 comprises 15 residues. The CDR3, as DNA: TGTGCCAGCAGCTTGGGCGGAGGCTCCTACAATGAGCAGTTCTTC. Translated: CASSLGGGSYNEQFF.

This chain connects TRBV2 to TRBJ2-7; TRBD1 aligns across 12 bases. The germline CDR1 and CDR2 sequences are SNHLY and FYNNEI. The CDR3 length is 15 residues. After removal of 4 bases from V and 3 bases from J, the junction contained 4 bases not matched to a gene. The CDR3 DNA is TGTGCCAGCAGTGGGGGACAGGGGGCGGTCTACGAGCAGTACTTC. Its translation is CASSGGQGAVYEQYF.

This chain joins TRBV6-5 and TRBJ2-7; the D gene is possibly TRBD2 (6 bases). Germline CDR1 reads MNHEY; CDR2 reads SVGAGI. The CDR3 consists of 14 residues. The ends were cut back, 0 bases at V and 4 bases at J, with 10 bases in the middle. CDR3 nucleotide sequence: TGTGCCAGCAGTTACTCGGAGGCGGGATACGAGCAGTACTTC. As protein: CASSYSEAGYEQYF.

The V and J genes are TRBV6-7 and TRBJ2-7; D gene uncertain. TRBV6-7 falls under the ORF class, with uncertain function. The CDR3 is made up of 15 amino acids. V was cut by 0 bases and J by 1 base, with 10 bases left in between. Written as DNA, the CDR3 is TGTGCCAGCAGTTACTCAAGGCAGGTTTCCTACGAGCAGTACTTC. Protein product: CASSYSRQVSYEQYF.

The chain recombines TRBV5-1 with TRBJ1-1; D gene ambiguous. CDR3 length equals 11 residues. Trimming pared 3 bases from V and 11 bases from J, leaving 11 bases between. Germline values: CDR1 SGHRS, CDR2 YFSETQ. In nucleotides, the CDR3 is TGCGCCAGCAGCTACGGGAACTGGGCTTTCTTT. This translates into CASSYGNWAFF.

This clone was found a few times. V and J are TRBV14 and TRBJ1-1, with 11 bases that match TRBD1. The germline CDR1 and CDR2 sequences are SGHDN and FVKESK. The CDR3 spans 20 residues. J gave up 4 bases and V 0 bases, and 16 bases lay outside the gene matches. The DNA of the CDR3 is TGTGCCAGCAGCCAAGATATAGGGACAGGGGGTTTTTCCACTGGCACTGAAGCTTTCTTT. Protein: CASSQDIGTGGFSTGTEAFF.

This clone was seen a single time. The V gene is TRBV6-6, the J gene TRBJ2-7; D call uncertain. CDR1 and CDR2 from the germline V gene are MNHNY and SVGAGI (reference sequence). The CDR3 has 10 residues. The germline V and J ends were trimmed by 6 bases and 2 bases, with 2 bases remaining between them. CDR3 loop: CASRAYEQYF. The CDR3 nucleotides are TGTGCCAGCAGGGCCTACGAGCAGTACTTC.

V usage is TRBV27 and J usage is TRBJ2-1; D tentatively fits TRBD1 or TRBD2 (5 bases each). From germline, CDR1 is MNHEY and CDR2 SMNVEV (reference sequence). V dropped 2 bases and J dropped 4 bases, with 9 bases sitting between them. The CDR3 spans 14 residues. The CDR3 sequence: CASSLGTFYNEQFF. CDR3 DNA sequence: TGTGCCAGCAGTTTAGGGACCTTTTACAATGAGCAGTTCTTC.

This clone is judged medium-sized. The rearrangement joins TRBV4-1 to TRBJ1-1; D remains unclear. V shed 4 bases and J shed 1 base, with 7 bases lying between them. CDR1 and CDR2 (germline): MGHRA, YSYEKL. This CDR3 spans 13 amino acids. The CDR3 loop reads CASSLTTNTEAFF. CDR3 in DNA: TGCGCCAGCAGCCTGACTACGAACACTGAAGCTTTCTTT.

This chain joins TRBV27 and TRBJ1-4; D not certain. CDR1 is MNHEY, CDR2 SMNVEV, per germline (reference sequence). Trimming took off 5 bases at V and 6 bases at J, with 10 bases between the two ends. CDR3 length equals 13 residues. This CDR3 is CASSQDSDEKLFF. In nucleotides, the CDR3 is TGTGCCAGCAGTCAGGACTCGGATGAAAAACTGTTTTTT. The full variable domain, in which reference TRBV27 and TRBJ1-4 provide the parts outside the CDR3, is EAQVTQNPRYLITVTGKKLTVTCSQNMNHEYMSWYRQDPGLGLRQIYYSMNVEVTDKGDVPEGYKVSRKEKRNFPLILESPSPNQTSLYFCASSQDSDEKLFFGSGTQLSVL.

The CDR3 is CASSPARGYTEAFF. CDR3 nucleotides: TGTGCCAGCAGCCCCGCGAGGGGATACACTGAAGCTTTCTTT. The rearrangement joins TRBV7-9 to TRBJ1-1; D is perhaps TRBD1 (5 bases). Germline V gives CDR1 SEHNR, CDR2 FQNEAQ (reference sequence). Trimming left V 5 bases short and J 3 bases short, with 13 bases between. The length of the CDR3 is 14 residues. The full variable domain, its missing parts supplied by reference TRBV7-9 and TRBJ1-1, is DTGVSQNPRHKITKRGQNVTFRCDPISEHNRLYWYRQTLGQGPEFLTYFQNEAQLEKSRLLSDRFSAERPKGSFSTLEIQRTEQGDSAMYLCASSPARGYTEAFFGQGTRLTVV.

J is TRBJ2-6 and V is TRBV7-3, with a weak D call TRBD1 (5 bases). Germline CDR1 SGHTA, CDR2 FQGTGA. V lost 6 bases to trimming and J lost 1 base, with 7 bases between them. The CDR3 is 14 amino acids. In DNA, the CDR3 is TGTGCCAGCAGGCAGGGTTCTGGGGCCAACGTCCTGACTTTC. Amino acid sequence: CASRQGSGANVLTF.

This clone occurred a few times. The rearrangement joins TRBV7-9 to TRBJ1-1, with TRBD1 as a possible D gene (5 bases). The ends were cut back, 1 base at V and 9 bases at J, with 18 bases in the middle. From germline, CDR1 is SEHNR and CDR2 FQNEAQ (reference sequence). This CDR3 has 15 residues. CDR3: CASSLVELGDSKAFF. Written as DNA, the CDR3 is TGTGCCAGCAGCTTAGTCGAACTGGGGGATTCGAAAGCTTTCTTT.

V usage is TRBV5-4 and J usage is TRBJ2-7; 8 nucleotides align to TRBD1. The germline V gene has CDR1 SGHNT and CDR2 YYREEE (reference sequence). V lost 4 bases and J lost 0; bases outside the gene matches: 3. The CDR3 loop spans 14 amino acids. The CDR3 sequence: CASSGQGRSYEQYF. CDR3 DNA sequence: TGTGCCAGCAGCGGACAGGGCCGCTCCTACGAGCAGTACTTC.

The chain joins TRBV6-9 to TRBJ2-7; 7 nucleotides align to TRBD2. Per the germline V gene, CDR1 is MNHGY and CDR2 is SVAAGI. V lost 4 bases to trimming and J lost 8 bases; unmatched junction nucleotides: 14. This CDR3 is 15 amino acids long. CDR3 coding DNA: TGTGCCAGCAGTTTGATAGCGGAAGGGAGGGCTCAGCAGTACTTC. Protein: CASSLIAEGRAQQYF.

The chain recombines TRBV4-1 with TRBJ2-3, with TRBD2 matching 8 bases. The CDR3 is made up of 15 amino acids. Germline lookup yields CDR1 MGHRA and CDR2 YSYEKL. The junction had 4 bases not matched to a gene; V was cut back by 1 base and J by 4 bases. The CDR3 region is CASSQGSGSADTQYF. CDR3 coding DNA: TGCGCCAGCAGCCAAGGGAGCGGGAGCGCAGATACGCAGTATTTT.

In this sample, this clone is medium-sized. The chain joins TRBV13 to TRBJ2-7, with D perhaps TRBD2 (7 bases). The CDR3 extends over 14 amino acids. V lost 8 bases and J lost 6, with 20 bases in between. The germline CDR1 and CDR2 sequences are PRHDT and FYEKMQ (reference sequence). In nucleotides, the CDR3 is TGTGCCAGCGCTAAAGGGGGGGTCGGTGGCGAGCAGTACTTC. This encodes CASAKGGVGGEQYF.